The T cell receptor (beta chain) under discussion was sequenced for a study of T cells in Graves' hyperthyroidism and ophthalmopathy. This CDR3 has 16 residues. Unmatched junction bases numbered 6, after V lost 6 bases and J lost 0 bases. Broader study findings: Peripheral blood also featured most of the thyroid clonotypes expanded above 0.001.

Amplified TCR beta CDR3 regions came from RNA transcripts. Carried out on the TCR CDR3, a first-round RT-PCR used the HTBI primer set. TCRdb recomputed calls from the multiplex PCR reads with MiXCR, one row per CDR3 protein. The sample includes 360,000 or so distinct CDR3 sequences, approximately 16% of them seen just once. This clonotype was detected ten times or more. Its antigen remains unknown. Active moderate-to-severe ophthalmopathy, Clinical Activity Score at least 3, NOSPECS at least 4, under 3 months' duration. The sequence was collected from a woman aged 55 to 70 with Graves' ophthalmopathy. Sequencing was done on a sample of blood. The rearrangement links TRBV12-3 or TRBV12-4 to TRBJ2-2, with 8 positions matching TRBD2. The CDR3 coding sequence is TGTGCCAGCAGAGCTCTAGCGGGCTCGAACACCGGGGAGCTGTTTTTT. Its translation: CASRALAGSNTGELFF.